This T cell receptor (beta chain) emerged from a study of response to subunit inactivated influenza vaccine. CDR1 is SGHTA, CDR2 FQGNSA, per germline. The CDR3 loop spans 14 amino acids. The germline V and J ends were trimmed by 0 bases and 10 bases, with 15 bases remaining between them. TCRdb re-called the RT-PCR reads through MiXCR, storing one row per CDR3 protein. The top ten clones hold approximately 11% of a sample with about 570,000 distinct CDR3 sequences, about 10% of them seen once. These same records also appear under a second study, on T cells expressing NK-cell markers. This second study says: What made the TCR beta cDNA was 5'RACE template switching with UMIs. The authors derived TCR beta repertoires from sorted CD3+CD56+NKG2C+, CD3+CD56+NKG2C- and CD3+CD56-NKG2C+ T cells.

The chain links TRBV7-2 to TRBJ1-1, with TRBD1 as a possible D gene (6 bases). The sequence came from a man aged 45-60 years who received an inactivated influenza vaccine. Here the sequenced sample was PBMCs from blood, taken on the day of vaccination. CDR3 DNA: TGTGCCAGCAGCTTAGCGGGGGGGGGCTTTTTAGCTTTCTTT. Translation: CASSLAGGGFLAFF.